This TCR beta chain was identified during a study of blood T cell repertoires in COVID-19. Study-wide context: PBMCs, B-cell-depleted T cells, or T cells were the source of the cDNA or gDNA that made up the material.

Some clones are missing from TCRdb's copy, which holds only in-frame ones; the method was immunoSEQ multiplex PCR. The sample lists about 190,000 clones, roughly 90% occurring once. The CDR3 spans 12 residues. V shed 6 bases and J 6 bases; nucleotides not matched to a gene: 2. The chain recombines TRBV12-3 or TRBV12-4 with TRBJ1-2; 9 nucleotides agree with TRBD1. The TCR was taken from a man aged 40-49 years with acute or convalescent COVID-19. Material: peripheral blood. This CDR3 is CASRGQGHGYTF. CDR3 coding DNA: TGTGCCAGCAGGGGACAGGGACATGGCTACACCTTC.